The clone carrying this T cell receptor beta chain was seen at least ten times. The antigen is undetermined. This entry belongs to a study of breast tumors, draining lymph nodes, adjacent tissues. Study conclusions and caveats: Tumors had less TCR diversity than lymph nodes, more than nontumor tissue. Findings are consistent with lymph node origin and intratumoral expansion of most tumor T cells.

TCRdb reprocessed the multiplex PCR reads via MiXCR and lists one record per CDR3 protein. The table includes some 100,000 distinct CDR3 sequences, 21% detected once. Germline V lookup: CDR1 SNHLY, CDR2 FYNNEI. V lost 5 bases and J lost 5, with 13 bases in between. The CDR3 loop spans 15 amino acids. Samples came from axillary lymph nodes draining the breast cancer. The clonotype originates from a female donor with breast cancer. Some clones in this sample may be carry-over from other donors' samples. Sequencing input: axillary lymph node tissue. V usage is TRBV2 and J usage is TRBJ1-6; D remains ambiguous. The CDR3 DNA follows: TGTGCCAGCAGTCTAGAGCAGGAAAATAATTCACCCCTCCACTTT. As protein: CASSLEQENNSPLHF.